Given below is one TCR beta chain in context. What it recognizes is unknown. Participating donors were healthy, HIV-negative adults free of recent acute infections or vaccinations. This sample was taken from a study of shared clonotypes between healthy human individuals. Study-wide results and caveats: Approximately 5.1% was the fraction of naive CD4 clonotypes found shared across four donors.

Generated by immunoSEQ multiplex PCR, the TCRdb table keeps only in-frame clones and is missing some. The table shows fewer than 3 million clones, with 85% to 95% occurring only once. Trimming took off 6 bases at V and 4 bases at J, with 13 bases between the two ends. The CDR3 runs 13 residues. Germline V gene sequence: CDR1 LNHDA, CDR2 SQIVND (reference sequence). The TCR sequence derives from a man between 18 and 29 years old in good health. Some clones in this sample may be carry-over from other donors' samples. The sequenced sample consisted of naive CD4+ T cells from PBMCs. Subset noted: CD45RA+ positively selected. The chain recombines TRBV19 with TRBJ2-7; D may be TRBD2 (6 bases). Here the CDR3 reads CASSGRSGYEQYF. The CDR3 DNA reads TGTGCCAGTAGCGGGAGATCGGGTTACGAGCAGTACTTC.